The 22 T cell receptor beta chains given below trace back to one sample, sequenced in a study of blood T cells in healthy people across ages. Then a second PCR, running roughly 7 to 11 cycles, was carried out with a sample-barcoded 5' primer and a J-beta primer mix. TCRdb reprocessed the 5' RACE reads with MiXCR, giving one entry per CDR3 protein. The data show 650,000 to 1,000,000 distinct CDR3 sequences, roughly 40% seen once. Sequencing input: blood. The receptor set was obtained from a young man in good health.

The chain recombines TRBV4-1 with TRBJ1-2; D is undetermined. CDR3 size: 12 residues. Germline assignment: CDR1 MGHRA and CDR2 YSYEKL. Trimming cost V 1 base and J 8 bases, with 8 bases left between them. The chain's CDR3 is CASSQGPGGYTF. The DNA for the CDR3 is TGCGCCAGCAGCCAAGGCCCTGGCGGCTACACCTTC.

This clonotype has ten or more counts. V usage is TRBV10-3 and J usage is TRBJ2-7; D remains unclear. Trimming left V 10 bases short and J 6 bases short, with 13 bases between. Germline V gene data show CDR1 as ENHRY and CDR2 as SYGVKD. The CDR3 has 11 amino acids. The CDR3 reads CASLEGTEQYF. The CDR3, as DNA: TGTGCCAGCCTTGAAGGTACCGAGCAGTACTTC.

Concerning this clonotype: With a much larger clone just one base away, this may be a read error. This chain links TRBV4-3 with TRBJ2-7; D perhaps matches TRBD1 (7 bases). Germline V lookup: CDR1 LGHNA, CDR2 YSLEER. The CDR3 covers 14 residues. CDR3 amino acids: CASSQAEGAYKQYF. The CDR3 coding sequence is TGCGCCAGCAGCCAAGCGGAGGGGGCCTACAAGCAGTACTTC.

This clonotype was detected a few times. This chain links TRBV7-2 with TRBJ1-2; no firm D call. The V gene's germline CDR1 is SGHTA and CDR2 FQGNSA. The CDR3 has 20 residues. The germline V and J ends were trimmed by 3 bases and 8 bases, with 34 bases remaining between them. The CDR3 sequence: CASSFTQPPVDLSRSLGYTF. CDR3 sequence (DNA): TGTGCCAGCAGCTTCACCCAGCCCCCCGTAGACCTCTCCAGGTCCCTCGGCTACACCTTC.

This clonotype was counted between two and nine times. The chain couples TRBV4-3 to TRBJ1-5, with TRBD1 matching over 7 bases. CDR3 length: 15 residues. Germline trimming cut 2 bases from V and 3 bases from J; bases unmatched to any gene: 4. Germline CDR1 is LGHNA and CDR2 is YSLEER. CDR3 in amino acids: CASSQTQGYNQPQHF. CDR3 nucleotide sequence: TGCGCCAGCAGCCAAACACAGGGGTACAATCAGCCCCAGCATTTT.

The chain uses TRBV15 and TRBJ2-5; D gene unclear. The CDR3 length is 15 residues. V was pared by 5 bases and J by 5 bases, with 18 bases between. Germline V gives CDR1 LNHNV, CDR2 YYDKDF (reference sequence). The CDR3 spells CATSDSGVPMETQYF. The CDR3 DNA reads TGTGCCACCAGCGACTCTGGCGTCCCAATGGAGACCCAGTACTTC. Drawing the rest from reference TRBV15 and TRBJ2-5, the complete variable domain is DAMVIQNPRYQVTQFGKPVTLSCSQTLNHNVMYWYQQKSSQAPKLLFHYYDKDFNNEADTPDNFQSRRPNTSFCFLDIRSPGLGDTAMYLCATSDSGVPMETQYFGPGTRLLVL.

This clonotype has a handful of counts. V gene TRBV27 combines with J gene TRBJ1-1; D is possibly TRBD1 (6 bases). The CDR3 runs to 13 residues. Germline CDR1 MNHEY, CDR2 SMNVEV (reference sequence). The germline V and J ends were trimmed by 5 bases and 8 bases, with 15 bases remaining between them. The CDR3 DNA is TGTGCCAGCAGTATACAGGGTGGTCGGGAAGCTTTCTTT. Protein sequence: CASSIQGGREAFF.

This clonotype was recorded a few times. V is TRBV5-1 and J is TRBJ1-1; D remains ambiguous. Looked up from germline, CDR1 is SGHRS and CDR2 is YFSETQ. The CDR3 runs 13 residues. Between the trimmed V and J ends, which lost 5 bases and 1 base, there was a span of 9 bases. CDR3 nucleotide sequence: TGCGCCAGCAGGTCCGAGGCGAACACTGAAGCTTTCTTT. Residues: CASRSEANTEAFF.

The V call is TRBV2, the J call TRBJ2-1, with TRBD2 matching 9 bases. The J segment lost 8 bases and the V segment lost 2 bases, leaving 7 bases of the junction unmatched. Germline V lookup: CDR1 SNHLY, CDR2 FYNNEI. The CDR3 runs to 15 residues. CDR3 in amino acids: CASSEKASGVYEQFF. In nucleotides, the CDR3 is TGTGCCAGCAGTGAAAAGGCTAGCGGGGTCTATGAGCAGTTCTTC.

This clonotype occurred many times. V gene TRBV12-5 combines with J gene TRBJ1-2; possible D gene TRBD1, 5 bases. CDR3 length: 19 amino acids. Germline loops: CDR1 LGHNT, CDR2 FRNRAP. V lost 0 bases, J lost 0 bases, and 20 bases lay in between. CDR3: CASGLVLPVRTGPNYGYTF. The DNA of the CDR3 is TGTGCTAGTGGTTTGGTACTACCCGTCCGGACGGGGCCTAACTATGGCTACACCTTC.

This chain uses TRBV7-9 with TRBJ1-1; D call uncertain. CDR3 size: 14 residues. With 3 bases removed from V and 6 bases from J, the gap between germline ends came to 14 bases. The V gene's germline CDR1 is SEHNR and CDR2 FQNEAQ (reference sequence). The CDR3 loop is CASSFRGGTAEAFF. The CDR3 nucleotides read TGTGCCAGCAGCTTCCGGGGAGGTACCGCTGAAGCTTTCTTT.

This clonotype was counted only a few times. The chain joins TRBV29-1 to TRBJ2-7; D possibly matches TRBD1 or TRBD2 (5 bases each). Germline V gives CDR1 SQVTM, CDR2 ANQGSEA. The V end lost 4 bases, the J end lost 1 base, and 23 bases lay between the germline ends. The CDR3 sequence is 17 residues long. The CDR3 bases are TGCAGCGTTGTCATGAAGTCGGAGAGGGGACCTTCCTACGAGCAGTACTTC. Translation gives CSVVMKSERGPSYEQYF.

The chain links TRBV7-2 to TRBJ2-2; 7 positions match TRBD1. Germline lookup yields CDR1 SGHTA and CDR2 FQGNSA. V shed 1 base, J shed 4 bases, and the junction held 6 bases outside the gene matches. The CDR3 totals 16 residues. The CDR3 bases are TGTGCCAGCAGCTTAGGAAAGGGACAGACCACCGGGGAGCTGTTTTTT. It translates to CASSLGKGQTTGELFF.

On this clonotype itself: The junction differs from germline at one of its ends, possibly a read error. The chain is built from TRBV28 and TRBJ2-3; no reliable D call. The CDR3 loop spans 11 amino acids. In germline, CDR1 is MDHEN, CDR2 SYDVKM. CDR3 DNA sequence: TGTGCCAACAGTTTCTTAGATACGCAGTATTTT. Protein: CANSFLDTQYF. The variable domain in full, completed from reference TRBV28 and TRBJ2-3, reads DVKVTQSSRYLVKRTGEKVFLECVQDMDHENMFWYRQDPGLGLRLIYFSYDVKMKEKGDIPEGYSVSREKKERFSLILESASTNQTSMYLCANSFLDTQYFGPGTRLTVL.

This chain joins TRBV7-2 and TRBJ2-3; 10 bases match TRBD2. CDR1 and CDR2 (germline): SGHTA, FQGNSA. The CDR3 totals 16 residues. The V segment lost 2 bases and the J segment 5 bases; nucleotides outside the gene matches: 7. CDR3 region: CASSLSGGAMVDTQYF. The CDR3 region has the DNA TGTGCCAGCAGCTTAAGCGGGGGGGCAATGGTAGATACGCAGTATTTT.

Only one count was recorded for this clonotype. The chain combines TRBV12-3 or TRBV12-4 with TRBJ2-2; 12 bases agree with TRBD1. CDR3 length equals 16 residues. V was clipped by 3 bases and J by 7 bases; unmatched bases: 6. CDR3 sequence reads: CASSLAGTGGVGELFF. The DNA for the CDR3 is TGTGCCAGCAGTTTGGCGGGGACAGGGGGCGTCGGGGAGCTGTTTTTT.

The sample holds a few counts of this clonotype. The chain couples TRBV21-1 to TRBJ1-2; the table's D call, TRBD1, was not checked against the DNA. TRBV21-1 is a documented pseudogene. CDR3 length: 18 residues. CDR3 sequence: CASSKELVGAEPNYGYTF. CDR3 nucleotide sequence: TGTGCCAGCAGCAAAGAGTTAGTTGGGGCGGAACCTAACTATGGCTACACCTTC.

The chain employs TRBV6-6 and TRBJ2-7; no firm D call. The V end lost 7 bases, the J end lost 1 base, and 11 bases lay between the germline ends. The CDR3 sequence is 13 residues long. CDR1 and CDR2 (germline): MNHNY, SVGAGI (reference sequence). The CDR3 coding sequence is TGTGCCAGCACTTGGTCCTCTTCCTACGAGCAGTACTTC. Translated, it gives CASTWSSSYEQYF.

The genes are TRBV27 and TRBJ2-1; TRBD2 aligns across 12 bases. V lost 6 bases and J lost 7; bases outside the gene matches: 10. CDR1 MNHEY and CDR2 SMNVEV come from the germline V gene (reference sequence). The CDR3 runs to 16 residues. The CDR3 region has the DNA TGTGCCAGCAGCCCTAATGGGCTAGCGGGGGGGAATGAGCAGTTCTTC. Its translation is CASSPNGLAGGNEQFF.

This clonotype was found a few times. The V gene is TRBV27, the J gene TRBJ2-1, with unresolved D. This CDR3 region has 14 residues. Trimming cost V 5 bases and J 5 bases, with 13 bases left between them. Germline lookup yields CDR1 MNHEY and CDR2 SMNVEV (reference sequence). The CDR3 is CASSPISYHNEQFF. The CDR3 coding sequence is TGTGCCAGCAGTCCCATCTCCTACCACAATGAGCAGTTCTTC.

The chain couples TRBV4-3 to TRBJ2-4; 7 positions match TRBD1. This CDR3 is built from 15 residues. Germline lookup yields CDR1 LGHNA and CDR2 YSLEER. V trimming: 0 bases; J trimming: 6 bases; junction bases outside the gene matches: 5. The CDR3 is CASSQDRGQPNIQYF. In DNA, the CDR3 is TGCGCCAGCAGCCAAGATAGGGGACAGCCAAACATTCAGTACTTC.

Only a few counts were recorded for this clonotype. The chain uses TRBV12-3 or TRBV12-4 and TRBJ2-1, with TRBD1 identical over 12 bases. This CDR3 spans 16 amino acids. J lost 8 bases, V lost 2 bases, and 7 bases had no gene match. Here the CDR3 reads CASSLRDRGLMHEQFF. The CDR3 DNA is TGTGCCAGCAGTTTAAGGGACAGGGGGCTTATGCATGAGCAGTTCTTC.